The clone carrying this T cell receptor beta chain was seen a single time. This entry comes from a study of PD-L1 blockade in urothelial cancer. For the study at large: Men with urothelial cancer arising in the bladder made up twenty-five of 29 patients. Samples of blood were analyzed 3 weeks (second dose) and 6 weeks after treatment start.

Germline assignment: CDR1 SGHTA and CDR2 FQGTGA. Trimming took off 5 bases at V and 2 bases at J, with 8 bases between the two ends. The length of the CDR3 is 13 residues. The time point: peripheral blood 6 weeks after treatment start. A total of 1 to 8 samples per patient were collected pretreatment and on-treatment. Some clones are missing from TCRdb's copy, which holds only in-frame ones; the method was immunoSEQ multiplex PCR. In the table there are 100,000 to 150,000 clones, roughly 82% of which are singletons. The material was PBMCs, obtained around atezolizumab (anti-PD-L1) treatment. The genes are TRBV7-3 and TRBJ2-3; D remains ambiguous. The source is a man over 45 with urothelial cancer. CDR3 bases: TGTGCCAGCAGCACACACCCCACAGATACGCAGTATTTT. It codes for CASSTHPTDTQYF.